These 8 T cell receptor beta chains share one sample of origin, sequenced in a study of T cells expressing NK-cell markers. From the 5' RACE reads, TCRdb lists one entry per CDR3 protein and no DNA. The sample data list 250,000 to 300,000 distinct CDR3 sequences. The sequenced sample consisted of blood T cells: a sorted CD56 or NKG2C T cell subset, CD4+ or CD8+ T cells, or bulk PBMC T cells (not recorded which). Every receptor here comes from a woman aged 18 to 75 in good health.

The genes are TRBV20-1 and TRBJ2-4; checking the TCRdb D call of TRBD1 is not possible without DNA. The CDR3 extends over 12 amino acids. The germline gives CDR1 DFQATT, CDR2 SNEGSKA (reference sequence). CDR3 sequence reads: CSAAPGLGIQYF.

The chain couples TRBV20-1 to TRBJ2-5. The CDR3 consists of 14 residues. Germline values: CDR1 DFQATT, CDR2 SNEGSKA (reference sequence). The CDR3 here is CSARDLGSQETQYF.

This chain uses TRBV6-2 or TRBV6-3 with TRBJ2-3; the TCRdb call, TRBD1, lacks DNA for checking. Looked up from germline, CDR1 is MNHEY and CDR2 is SVGEGT. This CDR3 contains 16 residues. The CDR3: CASSYWASLSTDTQYF.

The V and J genes are TRBV6-1 and TRBJ1-1; lacking DNA, the TRBD1 call made by TCRdb goes unchecked. Germline loops: CDR1 MNHNS, CDR2 SASEGT. This CDR3 is 13 amino acids long. The CDR3 protein is CAASGRLNTEAFF.

This chain connects TRBV7-2 to TRBJ2-3; lacking DNA, the TRBD1 call made by TCRdb goes unchecked. This CDR3 contains 14 residues. CDR1 and CDR2 (germline): SGHTA, FQGNSA. The CDR3 sequence is CASSLETGGDTQYF.

The chain has TRBV15 and TRBJ2-3; TCRdb's D call, TRBD1, is unchecked because there is no DNA. Germline CDR1 is LNHNV and CDR2 is YYDKDF (reference sequence). This CDR3 has 15 residues. The CDR3 loop is CATSRSGQPVDTQYF. Full variable domain (rest looked up from reference TRBV15 and TRBJ2-3): DAMVIQNPRYQVTQFGKPVTLSCSQTLNHNVMYWYQQKSSQAPKLLFHYYDKDFNNEADTPDNFQSRRPNTSFCFLDIRSPGLGDTAMYLCATSRSGQPVDTQYFGPGTRLTVL.

The rearrangement links TRBV18 to TRBJ2-6. The CDR3 is 16 amino acids. Looked up from germline, CDR1 is KGHSH and CDR2 is LQKENI. CDR3 amino acids: CASSGLRTSGANVLTF.

The genes are TRBV20-1 and TRBJ1-2. Germline values: CDR1 DFQATT, CDR2 SNEGSKA (reference sequence). This CDR3 is 12 amino acids long. The chain's CDR3 is CSAQTTNYGYTF.